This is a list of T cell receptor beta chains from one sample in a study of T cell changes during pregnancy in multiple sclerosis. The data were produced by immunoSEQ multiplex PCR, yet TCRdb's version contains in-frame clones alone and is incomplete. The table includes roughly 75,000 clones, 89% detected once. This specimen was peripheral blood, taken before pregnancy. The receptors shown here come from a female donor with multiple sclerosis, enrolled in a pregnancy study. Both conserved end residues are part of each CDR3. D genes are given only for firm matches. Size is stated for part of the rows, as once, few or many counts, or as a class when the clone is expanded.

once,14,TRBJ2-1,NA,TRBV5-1,CASSLERSYNEQFF,TGCGCCAGCAGCTTGGAACGGTCCTACAATGAGCAGTTCTTC
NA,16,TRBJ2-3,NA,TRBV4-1,CASSHRGRMGADTQYF,TGCGCCAGCAGCCACAGGGGGAGGATGGGGGCAGATACGCAGTATTTT
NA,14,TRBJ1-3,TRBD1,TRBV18,CASSPLDRGDTIYF,TGTGCCAGCTCACCACTGGACAGGGGGGACACCATATATTTT
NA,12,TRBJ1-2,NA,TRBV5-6,CASSFSDYGYTF,TGTGCCAGCAGCTTTTCGGACTATGGCTACACCTTC
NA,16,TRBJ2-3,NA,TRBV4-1,CASSQGGGAYTDTQYF,TGCGCCAGCAGCCAAGGAGGTGGAGCCTACACAGATACGCAGTATTTT
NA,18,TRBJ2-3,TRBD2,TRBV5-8,CASGKWGLAGGYTDTQYF,TGTGCCAGCGGAAAGTGGGGACTAGCGGGGGGGTACACAGATACGCAGTATTTT
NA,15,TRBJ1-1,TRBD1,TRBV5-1,CASSLAGQGGTEAFF,TGCGCCAGCAGCTTGGCCGGACAGGGGGGCACTGAAGCTTTCTTT
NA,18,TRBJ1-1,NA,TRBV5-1,CASKGGTLGFLMNTEAFF,TGCGCCAGCAAGGGGGGGACCCTAGGTTTCCTGATGAACACTGAAGCTTTCTTT
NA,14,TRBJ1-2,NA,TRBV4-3,CASSQDLEEYGYTF,TGCGCCAGCAGCCAAGATTTGGAGGAATATGGCTACACCTTC
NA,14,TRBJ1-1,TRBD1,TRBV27,CASKGAAKNTEAFF,TGTGCCAGCAAGGGGGCGGCTAAGAACACTGAAGCTTTCTTT
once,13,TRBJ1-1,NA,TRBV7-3,CASSSGASTEAFF,TGTGCCAGCAGCTCTGGGGCGAGTACTGAAGCTTTCTTT
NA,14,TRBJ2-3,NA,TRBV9,CASSPGRPTDTQYF,TGTGCCAGCAGCCCGGGTCGTCCCACAGATACGCAGTATTTT
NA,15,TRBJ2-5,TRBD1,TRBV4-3,CASSQDRQGARTQYF,TGCGCCAGCAGCCAAGATAGACAGGGGGCAAGGACCCAGTACTTC
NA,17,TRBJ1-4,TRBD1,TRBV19,CASTPGGQGIVNEKLFF,TGTGCCAGTACCCCAGGGGGACAGGGGATAGTAAATGAAAAACTGTTTTTT
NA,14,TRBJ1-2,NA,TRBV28,CASSSPGGNYGYTF,TGTGCCAGCAGCTCCCCGGGGGGGAACTATGGCTACACCTTC
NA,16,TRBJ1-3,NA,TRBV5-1,CASSLYSGEGGNTIYF,TGCGCCAGCAGCTTGTACTCGGGGGAAGGTGGAAACACCATATATTTT
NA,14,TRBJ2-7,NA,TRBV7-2,CASSLDFSTYEQYF,TGTGCCAGCAGCTTGGACTTCTCAACCTACGAGCAGTACTTC
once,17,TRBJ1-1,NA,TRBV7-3,CASSLLKADYRNTEAFF,TGTGCCAGCAGCTTACTTAAGGCAGACTATAGGAACACTGAAGCTTTCTTT
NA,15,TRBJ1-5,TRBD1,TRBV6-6,CASSRTGESNQPQHF,TGTGCCAGCAGTAGGACAGGGGAAAGCAATCAGCCCCAGCATTTT
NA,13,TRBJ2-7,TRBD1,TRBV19,CASRRGRAYEQYF,TGTGCCAGTAGGAGGGGGCGAGCCTACGAGCAGTACTTC
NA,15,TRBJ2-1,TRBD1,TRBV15,CATSGRGQRDNEQFF,TGTGCCACCAGCGGTAGGGGGCAGCGAGACAATGAGCAGTTCTTC
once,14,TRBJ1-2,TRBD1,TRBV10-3,CAISVGQGLDGYTF,TGTGCCATCAGTGTAGGACAGGGTCTCGATGGCTACACCTTC
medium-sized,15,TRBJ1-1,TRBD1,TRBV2,CASRVLGTGGSEAFF,TGTGCCAGCAGGGTACTAGGGACAGGGGGCTCTGAAGCTTTCTTT
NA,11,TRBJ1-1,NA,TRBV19,CASNSIYEAFF,TGTGCCAGTAACTCGATATATGAAGCTTTCTTT
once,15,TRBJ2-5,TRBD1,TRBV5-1,CASSPPATGVETQYF,TGCGCCAGCAGCCCCCCCGCAACAGGGGTAGAGACCCAGTACTTC
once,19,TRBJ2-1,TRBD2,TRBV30,CAGPLLAGGGHQVGNEQFF,TGTGCCGGACCCCTACTAGCGGGGGGGGGTCATCAAGTCGGAAATGAGCAGTTCTTC
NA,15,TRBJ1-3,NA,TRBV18,CASSPPGTSGNTIYF,TGTGCCAGCTCACCACCAGGGACATCGGGAAACACCATATATTTT
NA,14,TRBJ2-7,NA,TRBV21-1,CALPDERGAYEQYF,TGTGCCCTACCGGATGAGAGAGGAGCTTACGAGCAGTACTTC
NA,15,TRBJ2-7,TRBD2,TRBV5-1,CASSISGGQIGEQYF,TGCGCCAGCAGCATTAGCGGGGGCCAGATCGGCGAGCAGTACTTC
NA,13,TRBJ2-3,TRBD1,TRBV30,CALQGKSTDTQYF,TGTGCCTTACAGGGGAAGAGCACAGATACGCAGTATTTT
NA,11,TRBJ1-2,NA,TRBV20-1,CSANRPGSYTF,TGCAGTGCTAACCGGCCGGGGAGCTACACCTTC
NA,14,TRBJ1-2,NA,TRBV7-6,CASSLGGGPNGYTF,TGTGCCAGCAGCTTAGGAGGCGGGCCAAATGGCTACACCTTC
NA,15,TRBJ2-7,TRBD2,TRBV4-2,CASSQEAGLAGALHF,TGTGCCAGCAGCCAAGAGGCGGGACTAGCGGGGGCCCTTCACTTC
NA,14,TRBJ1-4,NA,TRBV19,CASSLQGPNEKLFF,TGTGCCAGTAGTTTACAGGGACCTAATGAAAAACTGTTTTTT
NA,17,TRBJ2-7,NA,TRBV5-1,CASSPMPQASPPREQYF,TGCGCCAGCAGCCCGATGCCCCAGGCCTCCCCTCCACGAGAGCAGTACTTC
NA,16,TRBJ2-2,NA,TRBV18,CASSPLPGQNTGELFF,TGTGCCAGCTCACCTTTGCCGGGACAAAACACCGGGGAGCTGTTTTTT
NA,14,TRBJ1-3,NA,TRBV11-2,CASRRWGAGNTIYF,TGTGCCAGCAGACGGTGGGGGGCTGGAAACACCATATATTTT
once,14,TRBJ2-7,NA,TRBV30,CAWSPAGVIYEQYF,TGTGCCTGGAGTCCTGCCGGGGTGATATACGAGCAGTACTTC
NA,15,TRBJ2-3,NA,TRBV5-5,CASSPPARSTDTQYF,TGTGCCAGCAGCCCCCCCGCCCGGAGCACAGATACGCAGTATTTT
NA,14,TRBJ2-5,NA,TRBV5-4,CASRRAGTRETQYF,TGTGCCAGCAGGCGGGCGGGAACGAGAGAGACCCAGTACTTC
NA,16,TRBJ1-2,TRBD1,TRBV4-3,CASSHLRDRGFYGYTF,TGCGCCAGCAGCCACCTCCGGGACAGGGGGTTCTATGGCTACACCTTC
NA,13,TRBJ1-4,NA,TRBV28,CASRGRRSEKLFF,TGTGCCAGCAGGGGGCGAAGAAGTGAAAAACTGTTTTTT
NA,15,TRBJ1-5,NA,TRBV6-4,CASSGEGLSNQPQHF,TGTGCCAGCAGTGGGGAGGGCTTAAGCAATCAGCCCCAGCATTTT
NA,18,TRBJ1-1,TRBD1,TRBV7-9,CASSPGATGGGPNTEAFF,TGTGCCAGCAGCCCTGGGGCAACAGGGGGGGGTCCAAACACTGAAGCTTTCTTT
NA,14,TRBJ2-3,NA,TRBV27,CASSPRFSTDTQYF,TGTGCCAGCAGTCCGCGGTTTAGCACAGATACGCAGTATTTT
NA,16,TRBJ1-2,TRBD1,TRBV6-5,CASSYPLDRGGYGYTF,TGTGCCAGCAGTTACCCTTTGGACAGGGGCGGCTATGGCTACACCTTC
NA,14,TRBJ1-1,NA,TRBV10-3,CAISEGAGFTEAFF,TGTGCCATCAGTGAGGGGGCAGGATTCACTGAAGCTTTCTTT
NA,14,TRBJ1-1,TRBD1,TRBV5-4,CASSRQGWNTEAFF,TGTGCCAGCAGCCGACAGGGATGGAACACTGAAGCTTTCTTT
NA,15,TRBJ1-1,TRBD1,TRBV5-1,CASSPNHRGSDEAFF,TGCGCCAGCAGCCCAAACCACAGGGGTTCCGATGAAGCTTTCTTT